This TCR beta chain was retrieved from a study of T cell responses to AZD1222 COVID-19 vaccine. Whole-study findings and limits: Repertoire samples came only from after the peak T cell response.

The data were produced by immunoSEQ multiplex PCR, yet TCRdb's version contains in-frame clones alone and is incomplete. The profile shows under 200,000 clones, 85% to 95% of them singletons. V was clipped by 4 bases and J by 8 bases, with 8 bases between them. The CDR3 length is 11 residues. Germline CDR1 and CDR2: SGHTS and YDEGEE. Details on this clone: Its antigen is still unknown.

The TCR was taken from an adult in good health. The chain uses TRBV5-8 and TRBJ2-3; perhaps TRBD2 as D (5 bases). The source material was peripheral blood, sampled on day 0 of AZD1222 vaccination. The CDR3 DNA is TGTGCCAGCAGCGTGAGGGTTACGCAGTATTTT. It codes for CASSVRVTQYF. The whole variable domain, remainder taken from reference TRBV5-8 and TRBJ2-3, is EAGVTQSPTHLIKTRGQQATLRCSPISGHTSVYWYQQALGLGLQFLLWYDEGEERNRGNFPPRFSGRQFPNYSSELNVNALELEDSALYLCASSVRVTQYFGPGTRLTVL.